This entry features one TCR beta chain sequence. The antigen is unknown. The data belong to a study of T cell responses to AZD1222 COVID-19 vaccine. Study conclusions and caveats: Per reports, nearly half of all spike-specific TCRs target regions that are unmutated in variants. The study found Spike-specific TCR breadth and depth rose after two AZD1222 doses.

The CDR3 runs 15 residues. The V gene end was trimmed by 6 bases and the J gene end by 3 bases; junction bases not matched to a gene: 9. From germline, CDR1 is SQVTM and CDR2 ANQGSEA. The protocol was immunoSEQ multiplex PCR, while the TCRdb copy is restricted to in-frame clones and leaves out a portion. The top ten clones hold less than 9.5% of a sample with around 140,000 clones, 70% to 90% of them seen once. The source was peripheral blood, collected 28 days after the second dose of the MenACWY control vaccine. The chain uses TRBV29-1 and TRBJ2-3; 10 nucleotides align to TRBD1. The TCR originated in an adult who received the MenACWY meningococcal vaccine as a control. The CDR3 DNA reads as TGCAGCGTCCCCAACCGGGACAGGGGTACAGATACGCAGTATTTT. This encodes CSVPNRDRGTDTQYF.